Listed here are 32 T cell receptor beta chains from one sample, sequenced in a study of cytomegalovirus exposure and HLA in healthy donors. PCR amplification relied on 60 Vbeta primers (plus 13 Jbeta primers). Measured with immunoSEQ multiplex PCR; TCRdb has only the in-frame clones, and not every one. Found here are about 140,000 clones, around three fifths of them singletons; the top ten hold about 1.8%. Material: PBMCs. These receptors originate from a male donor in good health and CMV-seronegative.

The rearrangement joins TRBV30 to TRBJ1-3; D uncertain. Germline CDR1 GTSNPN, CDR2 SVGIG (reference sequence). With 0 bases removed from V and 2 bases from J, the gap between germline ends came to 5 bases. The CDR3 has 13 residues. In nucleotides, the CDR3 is TGTGCCTGGAGTGTATCTACTGGAAACACCATATATTTT. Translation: CAWSVSTGNTIYF.

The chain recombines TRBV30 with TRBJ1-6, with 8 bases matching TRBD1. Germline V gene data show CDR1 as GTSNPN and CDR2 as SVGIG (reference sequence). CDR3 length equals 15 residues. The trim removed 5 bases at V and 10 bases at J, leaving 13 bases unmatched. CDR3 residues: CAWDVQTGAHSPLHF. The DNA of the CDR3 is TGTGCCTGGGACGTCCAGACAGGGGCCCACTCACCCCTCCACTTT.

The chain's CDR3 is CAISEGLAGVETQYF. The CDR3 nucleotides read TGTGCCATCAGTGAGGGTCTAGCGGGGGTGGAGACCCAGTACTTC. The gene calls are TRBV10-3 and TRBJ2-5, with TRBD2 matching over 10 bases. J gave up 5 bases and V 2 bases, and 5 bases lay outside the gene matches. Germline values: CDR1 ENHRY, CDR2 SYGVKD. The CDR3 spans 15 residues.

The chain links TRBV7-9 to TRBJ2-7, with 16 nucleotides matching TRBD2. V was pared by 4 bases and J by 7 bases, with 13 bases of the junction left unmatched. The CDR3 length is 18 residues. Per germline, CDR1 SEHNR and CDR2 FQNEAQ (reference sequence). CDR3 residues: CASSSPGGTSGGVGEQYF. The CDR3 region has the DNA TGTGCCAGCAGCTCTCCCGGGGGGACTAGCGGGGGGGTGGGGGAGCAGTACTTC.

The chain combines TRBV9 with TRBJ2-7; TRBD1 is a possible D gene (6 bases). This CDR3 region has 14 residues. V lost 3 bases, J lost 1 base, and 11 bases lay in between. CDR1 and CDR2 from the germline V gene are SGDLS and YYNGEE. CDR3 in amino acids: CASSAEDSSYEQYF. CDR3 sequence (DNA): TGTGCCAGCAGCGCCGAGGACAGTTCCTACGAGCAGTACTTC.

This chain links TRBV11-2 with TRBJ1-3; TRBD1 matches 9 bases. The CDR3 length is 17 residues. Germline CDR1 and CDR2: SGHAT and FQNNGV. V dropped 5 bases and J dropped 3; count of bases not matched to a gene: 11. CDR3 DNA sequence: TGTGCCAGCAGCGGCCCGGGACAGGGAAATTTTGGAAACACCATATATTTT. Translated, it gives CASSGPGQGNFGNTIYF.

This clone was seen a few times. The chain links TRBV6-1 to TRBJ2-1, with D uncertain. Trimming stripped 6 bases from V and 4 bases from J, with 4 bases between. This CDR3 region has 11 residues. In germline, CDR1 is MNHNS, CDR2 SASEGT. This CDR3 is CASSPYNEQFF. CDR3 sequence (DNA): TGTGCCAGCAGCCCGTACAATGAGCAGTTCTTC.

The CDR3, as DNA: TGTGCCAGCAGCCAACCGCCCACGGGTAGCGGGGGGATAGATAAAGAGACCCAGTACTTC. Residues: CASSQPPTGSGGIDKETQYF. This chain links TRBV4-2 with TRBJ2-5, with 10 bases aligning to TRBD2. Germline lookup yields CDR1 LGHNA and CDR2 YNFKEQ. The V segment lost 2 bases and the J segment 3 bases; nucleotides outside the gene matches: 18. This CDR3 is built from 20 residues.

As DNA, the CDR3 is TGTGCCAGCTCACCTGGGACAGGGGTATCGGTGGGCTATGGCTACACCTTC. Its translation is CASSPGTGVSVGYGYTF. V and J are TRBV18 and TRBJ1-2, with 10 bases aligning to TRBD1. This CDR3 comprises 17 residues. V was pared by 3 bases and J by 4 bases, with 11 bases of the junction left unmatched. CDR1 and CDR2 (germline): KGHSH, LQKENI.

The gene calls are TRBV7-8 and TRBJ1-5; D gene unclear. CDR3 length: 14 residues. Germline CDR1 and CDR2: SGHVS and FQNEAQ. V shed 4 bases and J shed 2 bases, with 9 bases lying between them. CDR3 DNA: TGTGCCAGCAGCTCAAGGCAGGGCAATCAGCCCCAGCATTTT. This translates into CASSSRQGNQPQHF.

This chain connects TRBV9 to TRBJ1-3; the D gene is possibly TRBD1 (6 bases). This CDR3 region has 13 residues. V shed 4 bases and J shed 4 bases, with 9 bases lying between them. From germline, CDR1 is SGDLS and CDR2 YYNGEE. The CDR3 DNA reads TGTGCCAGCAGCTCAAGGGGGGGAAACACCATATATTTT. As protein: CASSSRGGNTIYF.

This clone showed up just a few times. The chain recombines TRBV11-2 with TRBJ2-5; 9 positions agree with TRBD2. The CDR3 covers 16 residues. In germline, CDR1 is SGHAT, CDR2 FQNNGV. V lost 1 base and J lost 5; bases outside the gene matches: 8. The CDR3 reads CASSLGPAGGGETQYF. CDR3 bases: TGTGCCAGCAGCTTAGGGCCAGCGGGGGGAGGGGAGACCCAGTACTTC.

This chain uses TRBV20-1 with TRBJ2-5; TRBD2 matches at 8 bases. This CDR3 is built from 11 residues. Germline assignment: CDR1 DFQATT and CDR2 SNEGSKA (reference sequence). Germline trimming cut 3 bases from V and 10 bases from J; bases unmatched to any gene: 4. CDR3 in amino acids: CSASGGGSQYF. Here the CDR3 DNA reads TGCAGTGCTAGCGGGGGGGGGAGCCAGTACTTC.

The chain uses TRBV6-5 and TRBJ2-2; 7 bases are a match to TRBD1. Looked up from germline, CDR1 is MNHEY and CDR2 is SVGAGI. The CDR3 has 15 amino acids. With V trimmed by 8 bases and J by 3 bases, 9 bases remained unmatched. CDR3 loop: CASAPQTGYTGELFF. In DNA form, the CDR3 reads TGTGCCAGCGCCCCCCAGACAGGGTACACCGGGGAGCTGTTTTTT.

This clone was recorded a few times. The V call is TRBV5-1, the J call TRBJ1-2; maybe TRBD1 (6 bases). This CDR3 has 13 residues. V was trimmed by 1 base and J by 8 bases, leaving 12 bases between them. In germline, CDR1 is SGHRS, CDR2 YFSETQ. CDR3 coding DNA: TGCGCCAGCAGCTTGCGGGGGGCGATGGGCTACACCTTC. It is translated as CASSLRGAMGYTF. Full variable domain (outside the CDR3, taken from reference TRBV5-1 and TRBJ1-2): KAGVTQTPRYLIKTRGQQVTLSCSPISGHRSVSWYQQTPGQGLQFLFEYFSETQRNKGNFPGRFSGRQFSNSRSEMNVSTLELGDSALYLCASSLRGAMGYTFGSGTRLTVV.

The CDR3 DNA reads as TGCGCCAGCAGCTTGGTCCCCACAGGGGGGTACGAGCAGTACTTC. It specifies CASSLVPTGGYEQYF. This chain connects TRBV5-1 to TRBJ2-7; 8 bases align to TRBD1. Germline V gives CDR1 SGHRS, CDR2 YFSETQ. The V gene end was trimmed by 0 bases and the J gene end by 4 bases; junction bases not matched to a gene: 6. The CDR3 contains 15 residues.

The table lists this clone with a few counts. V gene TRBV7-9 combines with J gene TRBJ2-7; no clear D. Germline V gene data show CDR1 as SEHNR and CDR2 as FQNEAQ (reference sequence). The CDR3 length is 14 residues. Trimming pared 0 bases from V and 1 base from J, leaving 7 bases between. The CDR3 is CASSLAPGSYEQYF. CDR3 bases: TGTGCCAGCAGCTTAGCGCCGGGTTCCTACGAGCAGTACTTC.

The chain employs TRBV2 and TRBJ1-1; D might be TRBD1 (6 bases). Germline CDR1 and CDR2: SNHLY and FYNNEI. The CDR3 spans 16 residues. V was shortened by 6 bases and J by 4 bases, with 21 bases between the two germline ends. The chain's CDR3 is CASSKNREIGLTEAFF. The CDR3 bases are TGTGCCAGCAGCAAAAACAGGGAAATAGGCCTCACTGAAGCTTTCTTT.

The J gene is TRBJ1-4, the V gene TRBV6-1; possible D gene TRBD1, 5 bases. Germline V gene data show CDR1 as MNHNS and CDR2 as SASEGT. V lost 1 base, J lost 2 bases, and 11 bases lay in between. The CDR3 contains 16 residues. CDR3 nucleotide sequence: TGTGCCAGCAGTGAAGACTGGCCAGGGACTAATGAAAAACTGTTTTTT. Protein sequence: CASSEDWPGTNEKLFF.

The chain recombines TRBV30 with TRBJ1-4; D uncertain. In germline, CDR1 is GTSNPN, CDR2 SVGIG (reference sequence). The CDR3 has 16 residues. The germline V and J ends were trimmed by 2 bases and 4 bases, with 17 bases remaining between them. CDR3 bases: TGTGCCTGGAGTCTACCCGAGGGCGGGAATAATGAAAAACTGTTTTTT. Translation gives CAWSLPEGGNNEKLFF. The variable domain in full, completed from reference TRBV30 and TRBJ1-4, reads SQTIHQWPATLVQPVGSPLSLECTVEGTSNPNLYWYRQAAGRGLQLLFYSVGIGQISSEVPQNLSASRPQDRQFILSSKKLLLSDSGFYLCAWSLPEGGNNEKLFFGSGTQLSVL.

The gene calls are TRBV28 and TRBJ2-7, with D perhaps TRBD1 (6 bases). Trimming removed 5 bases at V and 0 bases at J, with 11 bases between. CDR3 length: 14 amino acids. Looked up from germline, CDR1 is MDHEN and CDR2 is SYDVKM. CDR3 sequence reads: CASSQTGSSYEQYF. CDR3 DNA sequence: TGTGCCAGCAGTCAGACAGGTAGCTCCTACGAGCAGTACTTC.

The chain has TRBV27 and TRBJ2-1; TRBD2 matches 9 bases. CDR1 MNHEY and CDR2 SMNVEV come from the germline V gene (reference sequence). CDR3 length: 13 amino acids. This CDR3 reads CIVGRGGLDEQFF. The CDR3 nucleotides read TGTATCGTAGGGCGGGGGGGCCTCGATGAGCAGTTCTTC.

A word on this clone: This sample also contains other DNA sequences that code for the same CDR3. The DNA of the CDR3 is TGTGCCATCAGTAGACAGGGAAGCAATCAGCCCCAGCATTTT. Its protein product is CAISRQGSNQPQHF. The rearrangement uses TRBV10-3 and TRBJ1-5, with TRBD1 matching 7 bases. CDR1 is ENHRY and CDR2 is SYGVKD in the germline V gene. There are 14 residues in the CDR3. V trimming: 5 bases; J trimming: 1 base; junction bases outside the gene matches: 2.

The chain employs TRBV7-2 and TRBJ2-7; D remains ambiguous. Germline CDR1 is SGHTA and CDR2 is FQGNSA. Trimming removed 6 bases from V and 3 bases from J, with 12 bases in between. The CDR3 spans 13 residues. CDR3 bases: TGTGCCAGCAGTCCCGACGGGTTCTACGAGCAGTACTTC. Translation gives CASSPDGFYEQYF.

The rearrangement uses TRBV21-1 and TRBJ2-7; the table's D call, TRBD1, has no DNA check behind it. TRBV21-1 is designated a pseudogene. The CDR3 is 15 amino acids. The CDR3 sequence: CASSNGTTGGYEQYF. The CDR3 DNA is TGTGCCAGCAGCAACGGGACCACAGGGGGCTACGAGCAGTACTTC.

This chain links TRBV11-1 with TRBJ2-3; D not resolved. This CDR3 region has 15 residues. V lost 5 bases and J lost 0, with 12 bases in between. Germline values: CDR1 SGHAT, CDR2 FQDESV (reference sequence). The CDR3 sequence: CASSILRSSTDTQYF. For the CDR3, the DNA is TGTGCCAGCAGCATCCTCCGGTCTAGCACAGATACGCAGTATTTT.

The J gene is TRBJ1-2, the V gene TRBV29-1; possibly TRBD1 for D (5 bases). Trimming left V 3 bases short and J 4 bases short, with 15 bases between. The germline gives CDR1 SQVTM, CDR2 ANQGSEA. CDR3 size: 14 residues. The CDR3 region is CSVDVGPEFYGYTF. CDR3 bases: TGCAGCGTTGATGTGGGGCCGGAATTCTATGGCTACACCTTC.

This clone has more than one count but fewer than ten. CDR3 residues: CASSALRGSPLHF. CDR3 DNA: TGTGCCAGCAGCGCCCTCCGGGGTTCACCCCTCCACTTT. The chain joins TRBV7-6 to TRBJ1-6; D is undetermined. The CDR3 sequence is 13 residues long. Looked up from germline, CDR1 is SGHVS and CDR2 is FNYEAQ. Trimming removed 5 bases from V and 9 bases from J, with 11 bases in between.

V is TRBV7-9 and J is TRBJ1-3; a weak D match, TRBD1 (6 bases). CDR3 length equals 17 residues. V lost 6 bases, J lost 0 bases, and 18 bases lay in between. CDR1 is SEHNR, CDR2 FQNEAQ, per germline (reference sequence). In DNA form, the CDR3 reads TGTGCCAGCAGTAAGGTCGGGGGCGGGAGCTCTGGAAACACCATATATTTT. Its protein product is CASSKVGGGSSGNTIYF.

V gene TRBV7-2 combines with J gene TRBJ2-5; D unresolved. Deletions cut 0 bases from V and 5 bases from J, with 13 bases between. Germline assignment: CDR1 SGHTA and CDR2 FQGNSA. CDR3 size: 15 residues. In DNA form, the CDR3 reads TGTGCCAGCAGCTTAGCGCCGCGTTTCGGGGAGACCCAGTACTTC. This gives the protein CASSLAPRFGETQYF.

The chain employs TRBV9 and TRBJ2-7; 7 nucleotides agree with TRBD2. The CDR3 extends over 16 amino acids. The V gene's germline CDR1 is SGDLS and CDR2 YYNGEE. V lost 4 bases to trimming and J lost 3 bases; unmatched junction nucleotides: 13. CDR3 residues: CASSPLGGGPVYEQYF. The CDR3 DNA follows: TGTGCCAGCAGCCCTCTCGGCGGGGGACCGGTCTACGAGCAGTACTTC.

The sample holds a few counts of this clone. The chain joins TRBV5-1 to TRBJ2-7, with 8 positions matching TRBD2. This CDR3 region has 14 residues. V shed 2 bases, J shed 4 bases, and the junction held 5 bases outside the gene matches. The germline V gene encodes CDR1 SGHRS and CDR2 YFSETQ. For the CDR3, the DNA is TGCGCCAGCAGCTTCAACGGGGGGGGGTACGAGCAGTACTTC. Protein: CASSFNGGGYEQYF.